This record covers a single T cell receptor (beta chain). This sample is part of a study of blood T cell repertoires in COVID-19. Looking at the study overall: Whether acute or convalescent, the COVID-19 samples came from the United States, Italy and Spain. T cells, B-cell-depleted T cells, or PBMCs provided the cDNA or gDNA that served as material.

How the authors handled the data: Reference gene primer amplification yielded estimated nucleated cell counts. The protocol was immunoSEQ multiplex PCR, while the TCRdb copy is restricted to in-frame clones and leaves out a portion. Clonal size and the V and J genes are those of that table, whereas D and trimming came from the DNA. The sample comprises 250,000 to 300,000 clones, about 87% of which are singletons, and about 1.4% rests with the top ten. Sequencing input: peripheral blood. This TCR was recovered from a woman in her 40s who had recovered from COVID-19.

CDR3 coding DNA: TGTGCCAGCAGCCAAGCCCGGCAGGGGGCGCCGGGGGCCAACGTCCTGACTTTC. Protein sequence: CASSQARQGAPGANVLTF. J is TRBJ2-6 and V is TRBV3-1 (or the pseudogene TRBV3-2), with TRBD1 matching over 8 bases. Germline V gives CDR1 LGHDT, CDR2 YNNKEL (reference sequence). J lost 4 bases, V lost 1 base, and 9 bases had no gene match. The CDR3 is 18 amino acids.